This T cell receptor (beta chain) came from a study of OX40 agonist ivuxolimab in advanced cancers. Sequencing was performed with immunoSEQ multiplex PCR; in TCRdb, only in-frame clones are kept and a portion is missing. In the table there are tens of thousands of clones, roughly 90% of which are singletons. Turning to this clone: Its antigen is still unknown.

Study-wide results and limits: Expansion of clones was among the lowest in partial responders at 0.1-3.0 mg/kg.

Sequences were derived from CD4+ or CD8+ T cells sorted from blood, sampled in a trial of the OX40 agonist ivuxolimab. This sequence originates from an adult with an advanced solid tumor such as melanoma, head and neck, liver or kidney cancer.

The CDR3 sequence: CASSPRPYEKLFF. CDR3 in DNA: TGTGCCAGCAGCCCACGTCCGTACGAAAAACTGTTTTTT. The J gene is TRBJ1-4, the V gene TRBV6-5, with D unresolved. Germline V gene sequence: CDR1 MNHEY, CDR2 SVGAGI. Deletions cut 6 bases from V and 8 bases from J, with 13 bases between. The CDR3 sequence is 13 residues long.